This TCR beta chain stems from a study of CD8+ T cells in alopecia areata. Study-level results: Sequences from scalp samples also cover resident alphabeta T cells of normal skin.

As for treatment: oral pan-JAK inhibitor, 5-10 mg twice daily. RNA, once extracted, was reverse transcribed into cDNA for use as the sequencing template. The assay was immunoSEQ multiplex PCR, and TCRdb's table has in-frame clones only and misses some. This table has some 80,000 clones, approximately 64% appearing once. The V and J ends lost 5 bases and 4 bases respectively, with 20 bases between them. The CDR3 length is 16 residues. CDR1 SEHNR and CDR2 FQNEAQ come from the germline V gene (reference sequence). This clone was found a few times. The antigen remains unidentified. Sequences were derived from CD8+ T cells sorted from blood, sampled at week 24, from a patient treated with tofacitinib. This clonotype originated in a human donor with alopecia areata. The chain employs TRBV7-9 and TRBJ1-1, with a weak D call TRBD1 (6 bases). CDR3 loop: CASSPRTVGSTTEAFF. DNA for the CDR3: TGTGCCAGCAGCCCCCGGACAGTGGGATCGACCACTGAAGCTTTCTTT.